This TCR beta chain was obtained from a study of cytomegalovirus exposure and HLA in healthy donors. General study findings and limits: Sequencing depth roughly uniform across donors was assumed in presence/absence analyses.

Trimming at V came to 1 base and at J to 3 bases, leaving 3 bases not matched to a gene. The germline gives CDR1 GTSNPN, CDR2 SVGIG (reference sequence). The CDR3 totals 14 residues. The PCR had 60 Vbeta and 13 Jbeta primers. The protocol was immunoSEQ multiplex PCR, while the TCRdb copy is restricted to in-frame clones and leaves out a portion. The data contain 150,000 to 200,000 clones, around 79% of them singletons. Of note for this clone: What it recognizes is unknown.

V and J are TRBV30 and TRBJ1-5; 7 bases fit TRBD1. The receptor's source is a male donor in good health and CMV-seropositive. The material sequenced was PBMCs. CDR3 sequence reads: CAWSGGTANQPQHF. The DNA of the CDR3 is TGTGCCTGGAGTGGTGGGACAGCCAATCAGCCCCAGCATTTT.